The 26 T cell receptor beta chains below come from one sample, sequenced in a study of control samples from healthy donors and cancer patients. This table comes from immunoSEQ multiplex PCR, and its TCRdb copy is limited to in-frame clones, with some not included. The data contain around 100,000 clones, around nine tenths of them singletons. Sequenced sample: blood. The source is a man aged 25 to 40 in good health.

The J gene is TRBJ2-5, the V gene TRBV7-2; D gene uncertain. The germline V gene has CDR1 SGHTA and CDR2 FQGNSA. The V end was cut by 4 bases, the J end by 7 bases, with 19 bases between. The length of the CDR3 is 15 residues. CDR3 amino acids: CASSSETFNSGTQYF. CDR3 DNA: TGTGCCAGCAGCTCCGAGACATTCAATTCGGGGACCCAGTACTTC.

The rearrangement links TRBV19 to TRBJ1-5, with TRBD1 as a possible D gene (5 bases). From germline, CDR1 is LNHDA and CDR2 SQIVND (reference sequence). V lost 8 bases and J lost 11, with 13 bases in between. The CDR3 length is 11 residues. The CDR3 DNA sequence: TGTGCCAGTGGAGTGGGGGTGACCCAGCATTTT. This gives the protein CASGVGVTQHF.

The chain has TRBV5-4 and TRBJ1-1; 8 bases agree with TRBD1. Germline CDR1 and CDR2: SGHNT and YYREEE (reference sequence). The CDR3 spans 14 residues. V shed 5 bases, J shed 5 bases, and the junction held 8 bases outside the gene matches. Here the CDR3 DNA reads TGTGCCAGCAGATTCGCAGGGGGCGGTACTGAAGCTTTCTTT. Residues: CASRFAGGGTEAFF.

This CDR3 reads CASNLGLANEQFF. For the CDR3, the DNA is TGTGCCAGCAATTTAGGACTAGCCAATGAGCAGTTCTTC. The V gene is TRBV6-6, the J gene TRBJ2-1, with TRBD2 identical over 8 bases. The germline V gene encodes CDR1 MNHNY and CDR2 SVGAGI (reference sequence). The CDR3 covers 13 residues. Losses at the gene ends were 7 bases for V and 6 bases for J; bases not matched to a gene: 5.

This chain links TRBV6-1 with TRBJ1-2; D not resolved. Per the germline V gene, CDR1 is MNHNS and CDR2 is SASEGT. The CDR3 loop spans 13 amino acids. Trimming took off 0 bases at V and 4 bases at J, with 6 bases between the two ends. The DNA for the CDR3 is TGTGCCAGCAGTGAAGCGAATGGCTATGGCTACACCTTC. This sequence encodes CASSEANGYGYTF.

Here the CDR3 DNA reads TGCGCCAGCAGTGACTCCGGGACTCTACAAGAGACCCAGTACTTC. It codes for CASSDSGTLQETQYF. The rearrangement links TRBV4-1 to TRBJ2-5; a weak D match, TRBD2 (6 bases). The CDR3 contains 15 residues. V was cut by 6 bases and J by 2 bases, with 16 bases left in between. CDR1 and CDR2 (germline): MGHRA, YSYEKL.

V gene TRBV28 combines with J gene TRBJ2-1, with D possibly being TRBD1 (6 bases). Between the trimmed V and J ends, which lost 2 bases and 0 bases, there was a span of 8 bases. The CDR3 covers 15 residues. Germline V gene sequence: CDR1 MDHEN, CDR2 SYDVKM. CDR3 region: CASSLTGSSYNEQFF. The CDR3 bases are TGTGCCAGCAGTTTAACAGGGAGCTCCTACAATGAGCAGTTCTTC.

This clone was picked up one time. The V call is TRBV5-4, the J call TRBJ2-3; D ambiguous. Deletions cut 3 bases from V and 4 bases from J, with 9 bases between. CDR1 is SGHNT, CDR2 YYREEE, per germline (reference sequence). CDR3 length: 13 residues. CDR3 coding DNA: TGTGCCAGCAGCTCAAGGAACGCAGATACGCAGTATTTT. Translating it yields CASSSRNADTQYF. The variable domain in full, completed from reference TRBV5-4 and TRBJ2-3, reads ETGVTQSPTHLIKTRGQQVTLRCSSQSGHNTVSWYQQALGQGPQFIFQYYREEENGRGNFPPRFSGLQFPNYSSELNVNALELDDSALYLCASSSRNADTQYFGPGTRLTVL.

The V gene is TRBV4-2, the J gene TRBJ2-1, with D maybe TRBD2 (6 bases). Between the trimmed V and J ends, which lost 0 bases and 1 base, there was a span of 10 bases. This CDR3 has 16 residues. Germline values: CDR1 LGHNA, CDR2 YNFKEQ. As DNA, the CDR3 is TGTGCCAGCAGCCAAGATACGGGGACTTCCTACAATGAGCAGTTCTTC. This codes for CASSQDTGTSYNEQFF.

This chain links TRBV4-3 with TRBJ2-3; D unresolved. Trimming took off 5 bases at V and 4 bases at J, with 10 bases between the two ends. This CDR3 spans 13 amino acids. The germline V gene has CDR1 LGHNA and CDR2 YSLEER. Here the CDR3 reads CASSFSRADTQYF. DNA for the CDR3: TGCGCCAGCAGCTTTTCCCGCGCAGATACGCAGTATTTT.

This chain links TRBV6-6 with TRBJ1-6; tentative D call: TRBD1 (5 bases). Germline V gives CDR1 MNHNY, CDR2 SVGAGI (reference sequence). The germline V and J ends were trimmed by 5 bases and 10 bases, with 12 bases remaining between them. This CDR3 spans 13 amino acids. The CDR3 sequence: CASSNMGDSPLHF. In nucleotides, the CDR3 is TGTGCCAGCAGTAACATGGGGGACTCACCCCTCCACTTT.

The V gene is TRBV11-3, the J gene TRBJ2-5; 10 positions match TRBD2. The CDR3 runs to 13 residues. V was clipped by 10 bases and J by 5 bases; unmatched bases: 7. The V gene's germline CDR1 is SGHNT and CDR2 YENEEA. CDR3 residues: CATLAGEGETQYF. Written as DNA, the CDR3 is TGTGCCACCCTAGCGGGAGAAGGGGAGACCCAGTACTTC.

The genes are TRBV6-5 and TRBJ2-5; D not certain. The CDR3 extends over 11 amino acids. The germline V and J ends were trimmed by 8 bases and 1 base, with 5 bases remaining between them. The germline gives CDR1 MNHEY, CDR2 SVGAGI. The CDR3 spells CASSTQETQYF. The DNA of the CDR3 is TGTGCCAGCTCGACCCAAGAGACCCAGTACTTC.

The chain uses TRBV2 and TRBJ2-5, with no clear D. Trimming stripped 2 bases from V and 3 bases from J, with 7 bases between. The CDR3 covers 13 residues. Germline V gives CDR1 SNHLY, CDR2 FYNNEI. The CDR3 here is CASSENPEETQYF. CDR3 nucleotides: TGTGCCAGCAGTGAAAATCCTGAAGAGACCCAGTACTTC.

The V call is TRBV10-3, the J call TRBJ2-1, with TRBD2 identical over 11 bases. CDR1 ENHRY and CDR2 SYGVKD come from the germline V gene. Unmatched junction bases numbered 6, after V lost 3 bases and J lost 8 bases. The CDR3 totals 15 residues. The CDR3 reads CAISDTSGSVDEQFF. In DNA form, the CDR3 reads TGTGCCATCAGTGATACTAGCGGGAGTGTTGATGAGCAGTTCTTC.

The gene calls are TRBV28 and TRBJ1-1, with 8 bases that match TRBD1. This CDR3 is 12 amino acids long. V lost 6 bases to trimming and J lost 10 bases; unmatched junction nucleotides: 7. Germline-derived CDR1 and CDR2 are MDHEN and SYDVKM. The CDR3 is CASSRGRLSAFF. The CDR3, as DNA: TGTGCCAGCAGCAGGGGGCGCTTATCAGCTTTCTTT. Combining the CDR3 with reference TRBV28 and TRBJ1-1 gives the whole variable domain DVKVTQSSRYLVKRTGEKVFLECVQDMDHENMFWYRQDPGLGLRLIYFSYDVKMKEKGDIPEGYSVSREKKERFSLILESASTNQTSMYLCASSRGRLSAFFGQGTRLTVV.

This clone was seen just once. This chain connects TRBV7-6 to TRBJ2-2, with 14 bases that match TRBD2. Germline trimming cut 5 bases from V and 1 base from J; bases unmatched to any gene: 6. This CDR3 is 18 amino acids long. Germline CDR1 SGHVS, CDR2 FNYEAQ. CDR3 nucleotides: TGTGCCAGCAGCCTTCGGACTAGCGGGAGGCAGAACACCGGGGAGCTGTTTTTT. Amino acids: CASSLRTSGRQNTGELFF.

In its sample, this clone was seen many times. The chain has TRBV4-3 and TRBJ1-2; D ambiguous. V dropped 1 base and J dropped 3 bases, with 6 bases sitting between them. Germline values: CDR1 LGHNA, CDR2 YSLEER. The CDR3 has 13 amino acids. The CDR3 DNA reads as TGCGCCAGCAGCCAAGGGACGCACTATGGCTACACCTTC. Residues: CASSQGTHYGYTF.

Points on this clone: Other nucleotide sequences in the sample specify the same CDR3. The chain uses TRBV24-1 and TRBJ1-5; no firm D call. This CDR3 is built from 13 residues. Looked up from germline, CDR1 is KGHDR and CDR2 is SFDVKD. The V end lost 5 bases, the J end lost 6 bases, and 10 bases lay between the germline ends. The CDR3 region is CATSGLGTQPQHF. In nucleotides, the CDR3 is TGTGCCACCAGTGGTTTAGGTACTCAGCCCCAGCATTTT.

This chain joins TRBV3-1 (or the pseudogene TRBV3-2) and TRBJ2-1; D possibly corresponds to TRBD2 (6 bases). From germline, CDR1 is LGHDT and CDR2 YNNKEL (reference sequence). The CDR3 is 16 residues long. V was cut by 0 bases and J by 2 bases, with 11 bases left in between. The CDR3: CASSQDLARTYNEQFF. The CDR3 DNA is TGTGCCAGCAGCCAAGACCTAGCGCGAACCTACAATGAGCAGTTCTTC.

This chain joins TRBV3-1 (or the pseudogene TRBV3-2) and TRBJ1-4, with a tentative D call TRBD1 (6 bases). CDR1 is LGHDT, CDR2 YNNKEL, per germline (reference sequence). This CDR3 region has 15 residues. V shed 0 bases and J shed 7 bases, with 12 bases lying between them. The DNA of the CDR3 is TGTGCCAGCAGCCAAGATCAGGGGTTCGGTGAAAAACTGTTTTTT. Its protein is CASSQDQGFGEKLFF.

The CDR3: CASSTRGGAYQYEQYF. The CDR3 bases are TGTGCCAGTAGTACGAGGGGTGGGGCTTACCAATACGAGCAGTACTTC. This sequence joins TRBV19 and TRBJ2-7, with D possibly called TRBD1 or TRBD2 (5 bases each). The germline gives CDR1 LNHDA, CDR2 SQIVND (reference sequence). Trimming took 4 bases from V and 4 from J, leaving 20 bases between them. The CDR3 contains 16 residues.

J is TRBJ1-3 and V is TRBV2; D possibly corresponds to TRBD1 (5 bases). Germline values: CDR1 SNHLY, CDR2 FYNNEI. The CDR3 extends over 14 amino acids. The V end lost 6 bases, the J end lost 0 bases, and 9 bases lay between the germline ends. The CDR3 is CASRSGGSGNTIYF. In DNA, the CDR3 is TGTGCCAGCAGATCGGGGGGCTCTGGAAACACCATATATTTT.

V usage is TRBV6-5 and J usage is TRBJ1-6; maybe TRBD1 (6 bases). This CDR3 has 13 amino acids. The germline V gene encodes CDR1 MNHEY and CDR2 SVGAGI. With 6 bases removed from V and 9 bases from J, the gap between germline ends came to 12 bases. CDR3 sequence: CASRTTGTSPLHF. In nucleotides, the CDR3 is TGTGCCAGCAGGACGACAGGAACTTCACCCCTCCACTTT.

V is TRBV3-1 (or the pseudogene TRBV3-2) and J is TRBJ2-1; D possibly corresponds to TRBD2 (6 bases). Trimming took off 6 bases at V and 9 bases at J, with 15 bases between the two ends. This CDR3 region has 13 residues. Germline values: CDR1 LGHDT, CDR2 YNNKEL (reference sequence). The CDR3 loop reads CASRGTALGEQFF. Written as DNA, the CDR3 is TGTGCCAGCAGGGGGACTGCTTTAGGTGAGCAGTTCTTC.

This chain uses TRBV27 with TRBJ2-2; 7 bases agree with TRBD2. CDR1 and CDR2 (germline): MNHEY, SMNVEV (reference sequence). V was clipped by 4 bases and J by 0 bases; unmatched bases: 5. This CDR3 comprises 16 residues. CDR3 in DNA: TGTGCCAGCAGTTCCCGGGACTACACGAACACCGGGGAGCTGTTTTTT. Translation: CASSSRDYTNTGELFF.